The 20 T cell receptor beta chains below all came from one sample that was sequenced in a study of T cell changes during pregnancy in multiple sclerosis. The repertoire was sequenced with immunoSEQ multiplex PCR; TCRdb's copy has only in-frame clones and lacks some. The data show approximately 100,000 clones, with around nine tenths seen just once and more than 0.95% held by the top ten. The specimen was peripheral blood, collected in the second trimester of pregnancy. These receptors were taken from a female donor with multiple sclerosis, enrolled in a pregnancy study.

The chain links TRBV5-6 to TRBJ1-1; unclear D gene. V was trimmed by 5 bases and J by 3 bases, leaving 8 bases between them. Germline V gives CDR1 SGHDT, CDR2 YYEEEE. The CDR3 extends over 12 amino acids. CDR3 nucleotide sequence: TGTGCCAGCAGTGTCTTTGACACTGAAGCTTTCTTT. This codes for CASSVFDTEAFF.

Comment on this clone: Within the sample, other DNA sequences also encode this same CDR3. This chain connects TRBV4-1 to TRBJ2-1; D unclear. Germline lookup yields CDR1 MGHRA and CDR2 YSYEKL. The CDR3 contains 13 residues. V lost 2 bases and J lost 4, with 6 bases in between. CDR3 in amino acids: CASSQFYYNEQFF. The CDR3 DNA reads TGCGCCAGCAGCCAATTCTATTACAATGAGCAGTTCTTC.

V gene TRBV5-1 combines with J gene TRBJ1-4; TRBD1 matches at 7 bases. This CDR3 region has 14 residues. Trimming cost V 3 bases and J 2 bases; bases outside gene matches: 1. The germline CDR1 and CDR2 sequences are SGHRS and YFSETQ. This CDR3 is CASSWDSTNEKLFF. DNA of the CDR3: TGCGCCAGCAGCTGGGACAGCACTAATGAAAAACTGTTTTTT.

The chain recombines TRBV4-2 with TRBJ1-1; D perhaps matches TRBD1 (5 bases). V was trimmed by 0 bases and J by 4 bases, leaving 18 bases between them. Germline V gene lookup returns CDR1 LGHNA and CDR2 YNFKEQ. CDR3 length equals 17 residues. Here the CDR3 DNA reads TGTGCCAGCAGCCAAGATGGGAGGGGTGTTGGGCGCACTGAAGCTTTCTTT. Translating gives CASSQDGRGVGRTEAFF.

The rearrangement uses TRBV5-4 and TRBJ2-5, with a weak D call TRBD2 (6 bases). This CDR3 comprises 16 residues. Germline CDR1 reads SGHNT; CDR2 reads YYREEE (reference sequence). The V gene lost 1 base and the J gene lost 2 bases, with 15 bases spanning the gap. In DNA form, the CDR3 reads TGTGCCAGCAGCTTGCCCCACGCGGGAACTCAAGAGACCCAGTACTTC. Protein product: CASSLPHAGTQETQYF.

This chain joins TRBV20-1 and TRBJ2-7; D not certain. Trimming took off 6 bases at V and 7 bases at J, with 13 bases between the two ends. The CDR3 covers 11 residues. Germline CDR1 DFQATT, CDR2 SNEGSKA (reference sequence). The CDR3 is CSAQLAREQYF. The CDR3 DNA follows: TGCAGTGCCCAGCTGGCTAGGGAGCAGTACTTC.

The genes are TRBV12-5 and TRBJ1-2; possible D gene TRBD1, 6 bases. Germline V gives CDR1 LGHNT, CDR2 FRNRAP. The ends were cut back, 6 bases at V and 4 bases at J, with 9 bases in the middle. The CDR3 totals 12 residues. CDR3 DNA sequence: TGTGCTAGTGGAATGGACAGCTATGGCTACACCTTC. The encoded protein is CASGMDSYGYTF.

J is TRBJ2-7 and V is TRBV19; 7 bases are shared with TRBD1. With V trimmed by 3 bases and J by 4 bases, 3 bases remained unmatched. The germline CDR1 and CDR2 sequences are LNHDA and SQIVND (reference sequence). There are 13 residues in the CDR3. CDR3 loop: CASSIGQVYEQYF. DNA of the CDR3: TGTGCCAGTAGTATTGGACAGGTGTACGAGCAGTACTTC.

The chain is built from TRBV28 and TRBJ2-3; a weak D match, TRBD2 (6 bases). CDR1 and CDR2 (germline): MDHEN, SYDVKM. The CDR3 has 16 residues. V gave up 2 bases and J gave up 0 bases, with 12 bases separating them. The CDR3 region is CASSLMGGTSTDTQYF. The CDR3 nucleotides read TGTGCCAGCAGTTTAATGGGGGGAACTAGCACAGATACGCAGTATTTT.

The V call is TRBV10-3, the J call TRBJ2-3; TRBD2 is a possible D gene (6 bases). The germline CDR1 and CDR2 sequences are ENHRY and SYGVKD. The CDR3 has 15 residues. Trimming removed 3 bases at V and 0 bases at J, with 10 bases between. For the CDR3, the DNA is TGTGCCATCAGTGATGTCGGGAGTAGCACAGATACGCAGTATTTT. It is translated as CAISDVGSSTDTQYF.

The chain is built from TRBV10-3 and TRBJ1-5; 9 bases match TRBD1. The CDR3 totals 14 residues. CDR1 and CDR2 (germline): ENHRY, SYGVKD. V lost 6 bases and J lost 4; bases outside the gene matches: 4. The CDR3 loop reads CAIRSGTGNQPQHF. The CDR3 DNA reads TGTGCCATCAGGTCCGGGACAGGGAATCAGCCCCAGCATTTT.

The CDR3 is CAIRDDRGGETQYF. DNA for the CDR3: TGTGCCATCAGAGACGACAGGGGGGGAGAGACCCAGTACTTC. This chain uses TRBV10-3 with TRBJ2-5; 9 nucleotides align to TRBD1. Germline-derived CDR1 and CDR2 are ENHRY and SYGVKD. Trimming removed 6 bases from V and 4 bases from J; junction bases left unmatched: 6. CDR3 size: 14 residues.

The chain carries TRBV5-1 and TRBJ2-2, with D possibly being TRBD2 (6 bases). Germline V lookup: CDR1 SGHRS, CDR2 YFSETQ. The V gene lost 4 bases and the J gene lost 4 bases, with 17 bases spanning the gap. The CDR3 totals 16 residues. CDR3 DNA sequence: TGCGCCAGCAGCGCGGGGAGCCTAGCGCGCACCGGGGAGCTGTTTTTT. This encodes CASSAGSLARTGELFF.

The chain combines TRBV29-1 with TRBJ2-2, with D unresolved. Deletions cut 6 bases from V and 2 bases from J, with 4 bases between. This CDR3 has 11 amino acids. Germline V lookup: CDR1 SQVTM, CDR2 ANQGSEA. The CDR3 loop reads CSVANTGELFF. In DNA form, the CDR3 reads TGCAGCGTAGCTAACACCGGGGAGCTGTTTTTT.

This chain connects TRBV29-1 to TRBJ2-1; TRBD2 matches at 9 bases. The CDR3 covers 18 residues. Trimming at V came to 4 bases and at J to 0 bases, leaving 13 bases not matched to a gene. The germline CDR1 and CDR2 sequences are SQVTM and ANQGSEA. CDR3 DNA sequence: TGCAGCGTTGTCGGAGGTGGCCTAGCGGGAACCTCCTACAATGAGCAGTTCTTC. As protein: CSVVGGGLAGTSYNEQFF.

This clone was picked up one time. The V and J genes are TRBV10-1 and TRBJ2-3; D is uncertain. The CDR3 is made up of 14 amino acids. Germline values: CDR1 WNHNN, CDR2 SYGVQD (reference sequence). V dropped 7 bases and J dropped 6 bases, with 17 bases sitting between them. The CDR3 here is CASTRSFWADTQYF. As DNA, the CDR3 is TGCGCCAGCACCCGTTCGTTCTGGGCCGATACGCAGTATTTT.

The CDR3 loop is CAISEFHGHDTGELFF. The CDR3 DNA reads as TGTGCCATCAGTGAGTTCCACGGACACGACACCGGGGAGCTGTTTTTT. The genes are TRBV10-3 and TRBJ2-2; possible D gene TRBD1, 5 bases. CDR1 and CDR2 (germline): ENHRY, SYGVKD. The CDR3 totals 16 residues. The V end lost 1 base, the J end lost 3 bases, and 12 bases lay between the germline ends.

This clone was observed once. CDR3 coding DNA: TGCAGCGTTGAAGCGGGACAGGGTTTAGAACTGTTTTTT. Encoded protein: CSVEAGQGLELFF. This chain joins TRBV29-1 and TRBJ1-4; TRBD1 matches 9 bases. The CDR3 has 13 amino acids. In germline, CDR1 is SQVTM, CDR2 ANQGSEA. The V and J ends lost 1 base and 12 bases, in that order; junction bases with no gene match: 6.

Only a few counts were recorded for this clone. This chain connects TRBV19 to TRBJ2-7, with D tentatively TRBD2 (6 bases). V was pared by 3 bases and J by 6 bases, with 12 bases between. CDR1 is LNHDA and CDR2 is SQIVND in the germline V gene (reference sequence). The CDR3 spans 13 residues. The CDR3 is CASSISGEGEQYF. DNA for the CDR3: TGTGCCAGTAGTATTTCGGGAGAGGGCGAGCAGTACTTC.

The chain joins TRBV7-3 to TRBJ2-1, with 8 bases aligning to TRBD1. From germline, CDR1 is SGHTA and CDR2 FQGTGA. The CDR3 is made up of 15 amino acids. With 5 bases clipped from V and 5 bases from J, the junction kept 8 bases outside the gene matches. The CDR3 DNA reads as TGTGCCAGCAGCCTCCGACAGGGGAGAAACAATGAGCAGTTCTTC. It translates to CASSLRQGRNNEQFF. Using reference TRBV7-3 and TRBJ2-1 for the parts outside the CDR3, the full variable domain is GAGVSQTPSNKVTEKGKYVELRCDPISGHTALYWYRQSLGQGPEFLIYFQGTGAADDSGLPNDRFFAVRPEGSVSTLKIQRTERGDSAVYLCASSLRQGRNNEQFFGPGTRLTVL.